Reported below is one T cell receptor (beta chain). Antigen: not known. V was cut by 2 bases and J by 1 base, with 11 bases left in between. CDR1 is SEHNR and CDR2 is FQNEAQ in the germline V gene (reference sequence). This CDR3 has 15 amino acids. These data originate in a study of tumor-infiltrating lymphocytes in localized non-small cell lung cancer. Whole-study results and caveats: Higher tumor T cell infiltration than in uninvolved lung was supported by TCRbeta sequencing.

Data came from immunoSEQ multiplex PCR; TCRdb stores just in-frame clones and leaves some out. This sample has around 9,000 clones, with approximately 80% found just once. The rearrangement joins TRBV7-9 to TRBJ1-1; no clear D. This clonotype was sampled from a human donor with non-small cell lung cancer. Sequenced: uninvolved lung tissue not adjacent to the tumor. The CDR3 here is CASSLQAGGNTEAFF. The CDR3 region has the DNA TGTGCCAGCAGCTTACAGGCAGGAGGGAACACTGAAGCTTTCTTT. Full variable domain (missing parts from reference TRBV7-9 and TRBJ1-1): DTGVSQNPRHKITKRGQNVTFRCDPISEHNRLYWYRQTLGQGPEFLTYFQNEAQLEKSRLLSDRFSAERPKGSFSTLEIQRTEQGDSAMYLCASSLQAGGNTEAFFGQGTRLTVV.